The 14 T cell receptor beta chains presented below share a single source sample, sequenced in a study of cytomegalovirus exposure and HLA in healthy donors. 60 Vbeta and 13 Jbeta primers were used in PCR. TCRdb's table, derived via immunoSEQ multiplex PCR, lists solely in-frame clones and lacks some. The sample holds about 200,000 clones, 75% to 90% seen once. The sequenced sample consisted of PBMCs. Every receptor here comes from a woman aged 30 to 39 in good health and CMV-seronegative.

The V call is TRBV6-5, the J call TRBJ1-2, with no clear D. This CDR3 region has 15 residues. Looked up from germline, CDR1 is MNHEY and CDR2 is SVGAGI. The ends were cut back, 2 bases at V and 0 bases at J, with 10 bases in the middle. CDR3 DNA sequence: TGTGCCAGCAGTTACGAGGCGGGAGCTAACTATGGCTACACCTTC. This sequence encodes CASSYEAGANYGYTF.

The chain combines TRBV6-5 with TRBJ1-5, with D tentatively TRBD1 (6 bases). V gave up 6 bases and J gave up 6 bases, with 9 bases separating them. Germline V CDR1 and CDR2: MNHEY, SVGAGI. The CDR3 totals 12 residues. The CDR3 loop is CASSTGLQPQHF. CDR3 DNA: TGTGCCAGCAGCACAGGGCTTCAGCCCCAGCATTTT.

V is TRBV14 and J is TRBJ2-3; 8 bases align to TRBD2. From germline, CDR1 is SGHDN and CDR2 FVKESK. This CDR3 is 16 amino acids long. With V trimmed by 4 bases and J by 3 bases, 9 bases remained unmatched. The DNA for the CDR3 is TGTGCCAGCAGCCGCCCAGCGGGAGAAGATACAGATACGCAGTATTTT. This translates into CASSRPAGEDTDTQYF.

The chain's CDR3 is CASSFWDRTYEQYF. The CDR3 bases are TGTGCCAGCAGTTTCTGGGACAGAACCTACGAGCAGTACTTC. V and J are TRBV6-1 and TRBJ2-7, with 7 nucleotides matching TRBD1. CDR3 size: 14 residues. Germline V CDR1 and CDR2: MNHNS, SASEGT. The J segment lost 2 bases and the V segment lost 5 bases, leaving 6 bases of the junction unmatched.

The CDR3 bases are TGTGCCAGCAGTGGGACAGGGGGCACCGGGGAGCTGTTTTTT. The encoded protein is CASSGTGGTGELFF. J is TRBJ2-2 and V is TRBV2; TRBD1 matches at 10 bases. The CDR3 is 14 residues long. Germline CDR1 reads SNHLY; CDR2 reads FYNNEI. Trimming at V came to 4 bases and at J to 4 bases, leaving 0 bases not matched to a gene. The whole variable domain, filled in from reference TRBV2 and TRBJ2-2, reads EPEVTQTPSHQVTQMGQEVILRCVPISNHLYFYWYRQILGQKVEFLVSFYNNEISEKSEIFDDQFSVERPDGSNFTLKIRSTKLEDSAMYFCASSGTGGTGELFFGEGSRLTVL.

The chain combines TRBV28 with TRBJ2-7, with 8 bases lining up with TRBD1. J gave up 3 bases and V 7 bases, and 8 bases lay outside the gene matches. Germline CDR1 is MDHEN and CDR2 is SYDVKM. This CDR3 is 14 amino acids long. Written as DNA, the CDR3 is TGTGCCAGCATCGGGCAGGGGGCGATCTACGAGCAGTACTTC. Its translation: CASIGQGAIYEQYF.

This chain joins TRBV19 and TRBJ1-2; TRBD1 aligns across 8 bases. The ends lost 7 bases at V and 7 bases at J; junction bases unmatched: 8. The CDR3 is 13 amino acids. The germline V gene has CDR1 LNHDA and CDR2 SQIVND (reference sequence). CDR3 region: CASTVTGVGGYTF. CDR3 coding DNA: TGTGCCAGTACCGTGACAGGGGTTGGTGGCTACACCTTC.

This clone was seen just once. At one end, the junction sequence differs from germline, possibly due to a read error. J is TRBJ2-3 and V is TRBV2, with no clear D. The CDR3 consists of 11 residues. The germline V gene has CDR1 SNHLY and CDR2 FYNNEI. The CDR3, as DNA: TGTGCCAGCAGTGACACAGATACGCAGTGTTTT. Its translation: CASSDTDTQCF.

V usage is TRBV20-1 and J usage is TRBJ2-3; TRBD2 aligns across 7 bases. The CDR3 is 11 amino acids. V shed 6 bases, J shed 8 bases, and the junction held 5 bases outside the gene matches. The germline gives CDR1 DFQATT, CDR2 SNEGSKA (reference sequence). The CDR3 nucleotides are TGCAGTGCCAAGGGACTACTTACGCAGTATTTT. Its protein is CSAKGLLTQYF.

This chain links TRBV7-8 with TRBJ1-1, with 7 bases fitting TRBD1. CDR1 is SGHVS and CDR2 is FQNEAQ in the germline V gene. The ends lost 5 bases at V and 2 bases at J; junction bases unmatched: 5. The CDR3 runs 14 residues. This CDR3 is CASSLGTANTEAFF. CDR3 in DNA: TGTGCCAGCAGCCTGGGGACAGCCAACACTGAAGCTTTCTTT.

The chain is built from TRBV5-4 and TRBJ2-5, with TRBD2 identical over 11 bases. Germline CDR1 is SGHNT and CDR2 is YYREEE (reference sequence). Losses at the gene ends were 4 bases for V and 2 bases for J; bases not matched to a gene: 4. There are 15 residues in the CDR3. CDR3 region: CASSPGTSGQETQYF. For the CDR3, the DNA is TGTGCCAGCAGCCCTGGGACTAGCGGACAAGAGACCCAGTACTTC.

The chain uses TRBV6-5 and TRBJ2-7; D possibly corresponds to TRBD2 (6 bases). In germline, CDR1 is MNHEY, CDR2 SVGAGI. The CDR3 runs to 13 residues. V shed 5 bases and J shed 8 bases, with 16 bases lying between them. The CDR3 loop reads CASSPGTGLQQYF. In DNA, the CDR3 is TGTGCCAGCAGTCCTGGGACTGGCTTGCAGCAGTACTTC.

The J gene is TRBJ2-5, the V gene TRBV5-6; TRBD2 agrees at 7 bases. There are 13 residues in the CDR3. Trimming cost V 1 base and J 9 bases; bases outside gene matches: 6. Per germline, CDR1 SGHDT and CDR2 YYEEEE. CDR3 amino acids: CASSLPGGGAQYF. The CDR3 coding sequence is TGTGCCAGCAGCTTGCCGGGAGGCGGGGCCCAGTACTTC.

This clone was counted between two and nine times. The rearrangement links TRBV28 to TRBJ1-5; no firm D call. Germline lookup yields CDR1 MDHEN and CDR2 SYDVKM. The ends were cut back, 5 bases at V and 4 bases at J, with 15 bases in the middle. This CDR3 has 15 residues. The CDR3 region has the DNA TGTGCCAGCAGTCTAGGCGGGTTCGGGAATCAGCCCCAGCATTTT. Residues: CASSLGGFGNQPQHF.